This T cell receptor beta chain was recorded in a study of CD4+ T cells in melanoma. As for this clone: Its antigen remains unidentified.

Clones were sequenced by immunoSEQ multiplex PCR, and TCRdb holds only the in-frame ones, with some missing. The data hold about 13,000 clones, with around 68% observed a single time. General study findings and limits: CD8+ T cell, macrophage and B cell function reportedly correlated with neoantigen-specific CD4+ T cells. Neoantigen-specific CD4+ T cells in melanoma reportedly had diverse differentiation states.

V was shortened by 7 bases and J by 5 bases, with 11 bases between the two germline ends. Germline-derived CDR1 and CDR2 are SGHVS and FQNEAQ. The CDR3 extends over 12 amino acids. Source material: cells from a culture (not recorded whether cultured in vitro). The J gene is TRBJ2-5, the V gene TRBV7-8, with D perhaps matching TRBD1 or TRBD2 (7 bases each). The receptor comes from a human donor with melanoma. The CDR3 coding sequence is TGTGCCAGCAAGCGGGACAGCGAGACCCAGTACTTC. This encodes CASKRDSETQYF.